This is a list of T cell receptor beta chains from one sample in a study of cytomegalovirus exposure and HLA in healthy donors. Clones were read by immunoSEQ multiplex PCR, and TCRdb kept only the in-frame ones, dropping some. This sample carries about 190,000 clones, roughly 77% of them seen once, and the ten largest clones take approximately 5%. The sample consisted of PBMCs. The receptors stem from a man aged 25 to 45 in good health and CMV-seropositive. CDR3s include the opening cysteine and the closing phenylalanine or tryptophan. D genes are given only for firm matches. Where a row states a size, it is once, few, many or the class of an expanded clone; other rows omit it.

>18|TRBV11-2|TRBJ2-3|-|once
TGTGCCAGCAGCCAGGTGCGGGGAGCGATAGCGGTACCCAATACGCAGTATTTT
CASSQVRGAIAVPNTQYF
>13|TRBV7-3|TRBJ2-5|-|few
TGTGCCAGCAGCTCAGATTACCAAGAGACCCAGTACTTC
CASSSDYQETQYF
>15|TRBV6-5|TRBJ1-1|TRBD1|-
TGTGCCAGCAGTAAATACCAGGGGGCGAACACTGAAGCTTTCTTT
CASSKYQGANTEAFF
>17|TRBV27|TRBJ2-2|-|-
TGTGCCAGCAGAACATATCTAGCGTTCGCGAACACCGGGGAGCTGTTTTTT
CASRTYLAFANTGELFF
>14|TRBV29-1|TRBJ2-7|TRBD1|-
TGCAGCGTTGGATCACAGGGGCCCTCCTACGAGCAGTACTTC
CSVGSQGPSYEQYF
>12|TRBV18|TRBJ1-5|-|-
TGTGCCAGCTCACCCCAGGAGGGGCCCCAGCATTTT
CASSPQEGPQHF
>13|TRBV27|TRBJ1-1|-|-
TGTGCCAGCAGTACCTGGGGGCGACTTGAAGCTTTCTTT
CASSTWGRLEAFF
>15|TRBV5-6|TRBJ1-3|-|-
TGTGCCAGCAGCCTGGACAGCTCTCCTGGAAACACCATATATTTT
CASSLDSSPGNTIYF
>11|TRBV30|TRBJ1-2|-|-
TGTGCCTGGACAACTAACTATGGCTACACCTTC
CAWTTNYGYTF
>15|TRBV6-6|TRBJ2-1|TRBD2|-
TGTGCCAGCAGACCCGCTAGCGGGACCTACAATGAGCAGTTCTTC
CASRPASGTYNEQFF
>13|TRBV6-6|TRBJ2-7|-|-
TGTGCCAGCAGTCAGGACGGGAACTACGAGCAGTACTTC
CASSQDGNYEQYF
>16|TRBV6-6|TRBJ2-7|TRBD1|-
TGTGCCAGCAGTCCCAGACAGGGCGGTAGGTCCTACGAGCAGTACTTC
CASSPRQGGRSYEQYF
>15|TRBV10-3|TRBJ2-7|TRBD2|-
TGTGCCATCAGTCCCTCAGATAGCGGGCTCTACGAGCAGTACTTC
CAISPSDSGLYEQYF
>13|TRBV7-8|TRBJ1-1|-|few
TGTGCCAGCAGCCCCGACGGGGGCACTGAAGCTTTCTTT
CASSPDGGTEAFF
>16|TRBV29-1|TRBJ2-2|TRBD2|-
TGCAGCGTTGAACTTGGGACTAGCGGGGTCACCGGGGAGCTGTTTTTT
CSVELGTSGVTGELFF
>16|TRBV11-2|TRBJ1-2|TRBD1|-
TGTGCCAGCAGCTCCCGCTTTCCCGGGACAGGGCATGGCTACACCTTC
CASSSRFPGTGHGYTF
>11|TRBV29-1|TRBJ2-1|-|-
TGCAGCGTTGTTTTCGGCAATGAGCAGTTCTTC
CSVVFGNEQFF
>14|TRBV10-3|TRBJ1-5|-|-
TGTGCCATCAGTGAGTCAGGGGTGGTTCAGCCCCAGCATTTT
CAISESGVVQPQHF
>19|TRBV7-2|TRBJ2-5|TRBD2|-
TGTGCCAGCAGCCTTAGGGGGGTTAGCGGGGGGCGCGGGCAAGAGACCCAGTACTTC
CASSLRGVSGGRGQETQYF
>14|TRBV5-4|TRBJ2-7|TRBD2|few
TGTGCCAGCAGGCGATGGGAGGGGCCTTACGAGCAGTACTTC
CASRRWEGPYEQYF
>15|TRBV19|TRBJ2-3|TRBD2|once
TGTGCCAGTAGTATGGGGCTAGCGGGAGAGAATACGCAGTATTTT
CASSMGLAGENTQYF
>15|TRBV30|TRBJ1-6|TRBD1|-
TGTGCCTGGACTCTGGGGACAGGGGGTTTTTCACCCCTCCACTTT
CAWTLGTGGFSPLHF
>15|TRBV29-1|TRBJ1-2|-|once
TGCAGCGTTGAAGATGGCGGAGGCGAGCTGGGTGGCTACACCTTC
CSVEDGGGELGGYTF
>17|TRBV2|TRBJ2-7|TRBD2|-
TGTGCCAGCAGTGAGGGACTAGCGGGTCCCTGGGCCTACGAGCAGTACTTC
CASSEGLAGPWAYEQYF
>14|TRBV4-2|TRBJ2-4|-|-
TGTGCCAGCAGCCAAGAATTCGGTTGGAACATTCAGTACTTC
CASSQEFGWNIQYF
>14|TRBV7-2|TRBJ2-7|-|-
TGTGCCAGCAGCTTAGCGGGCAGCTCCTACGAGCAGTACTTC
CASSLAGSSYEQYF
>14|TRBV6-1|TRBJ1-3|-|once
TGTGCCAGCAGCGAAACAGGGCTTGGAAACACCATATATTTT
CASSETGLGNTIYF
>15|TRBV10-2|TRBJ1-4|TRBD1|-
TGCGCCAGCAGTGGGGGACAGGGGGCCAGTGAAAAACTGTTTTTT
CASSGGQGASEKLFF
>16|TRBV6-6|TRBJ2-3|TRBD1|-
TGTGCCAGCAGTTACTCGCAAAGACAGGGGCCAGATACGCAGTATTTT
CASSYSQRQGPDTQYF
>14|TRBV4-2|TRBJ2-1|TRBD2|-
TGTGCCAGCAGCCAAGGGACTAGCGAGGGTGAGCAGTTCTTC
CASSQGTSEGEQFF
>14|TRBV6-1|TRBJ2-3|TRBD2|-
TGTGCCAGCAGTATTAGCGGGAGCACAGATACGCAGTATTTT
CASSISGSTDTQYF
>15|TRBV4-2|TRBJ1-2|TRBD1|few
TGTGCCAGCAGCCCGATCGACAGGGAGAACTATGGCTACACCTTC
CASSPIDRENYGYTF
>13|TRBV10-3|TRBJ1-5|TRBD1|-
TGTGCCGCTACAGGGGGCGCTGACCAGCCCCAGCATTTT
CAATGGADQPQHF
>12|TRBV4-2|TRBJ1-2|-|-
TGTGCCAGCAGCCAAGTGGAGTATGGCTACACCTTC
CASSQVEYGYTF
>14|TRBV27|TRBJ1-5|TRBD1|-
TGTGCCAGCAGGGGACAGGGGGCCAGTCAGCCCCAGCATTTT
CASRGQGASQPQHF
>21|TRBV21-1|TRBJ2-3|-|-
TGTGCCAGCAGCAAAGCGGAGGGACAGGGGAGGTCCGGGCGGTCGACAGATACGCAGTATTTT
CASSKAEGQGRSGRSTDTQYF
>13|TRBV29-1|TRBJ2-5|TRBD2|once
TGCAGCGTTGATCGTGTGGGAGGGGAGACCCAGTACTTC
CSVDRVGGETQYF
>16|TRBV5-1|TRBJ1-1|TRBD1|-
TGCGCCAGCAGCCCGGGACAGGGAGTAGGGAACACTGAAGCTTTCTTT
CASSPGQGVGNTEAFF
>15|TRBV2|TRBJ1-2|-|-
TGTGCCAGCAGGTCCCACCCAGGGGAGGGGTATGGCTACACCTTC
CASRSHPGEGYGYTF
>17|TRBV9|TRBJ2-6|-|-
TGTGCCAGCGGGCGGGGCGGGACGCCGAGAGAGGCCAACGTCCTGACTTTC
CASGRGGTPREANVLTF
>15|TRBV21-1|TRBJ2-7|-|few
TGTGCCAGCAGCATGGAGGACAGGGTGTCCTACGAGCAGTACTTC
CASSMEDRVSYEQYF
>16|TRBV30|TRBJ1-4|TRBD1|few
TGTGCCTGGAGGGAGGGGGCCGGGGACAGTAATGAAAAACTGTTTTTT
CAWREGAGDSNEKLFF
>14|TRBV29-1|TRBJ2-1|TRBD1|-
TGCAGCGTTGAAGCCAAACAGGGGTACGGTGAGCAGTTCTTC
CSVEAKQGYGEQFF
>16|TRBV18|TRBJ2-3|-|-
TGTGCCAGCTCACCAAGGATAGCGGAGGTCACAGATACGCAGTATTTT
CASSPRIAEVTDTQYF
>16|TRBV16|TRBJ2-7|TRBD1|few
TGTGCCAGCAGCCACGGGACAGGGCTTATGAACTACGAGCAGTACTTC
CASSHGTGLMNYEQYF
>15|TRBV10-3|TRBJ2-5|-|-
TGTGCCATCAGTCCCGCCACACCGAAACAAGAGACCCAGTACTTC
CAISPATPKQETQYF
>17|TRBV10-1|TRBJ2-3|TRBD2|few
TGCGCCAGCCCGTGGGGGCTAGCGGGCAGGAGCACAGATACGCAGTATTTT
CASPWGLAGRSTDTQYF
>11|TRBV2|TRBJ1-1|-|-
TGTGCCAGCAGTGAACTTCTGACAGGCCTTTTT
CASSELLTGLF
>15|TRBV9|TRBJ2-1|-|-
TGTGCCAGCAGCGTAGGAAACAGGGCCTACAATGAGCAGTTCTTC
CASSVGNRAYNEQFF
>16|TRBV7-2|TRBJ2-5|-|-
TGTGCCAGCAGCTTAGTGGCAGGGGTTGCCGGCGAGACCCAGTACTTC
CASSLVAGVAGETQYF
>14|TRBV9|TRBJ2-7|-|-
TGTGCCAGCAGCGTCAGGGGAGACTCCTACGAGCAGTACTTC
CASSVRGDSYEQYF
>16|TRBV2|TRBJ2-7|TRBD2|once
TGTGCCAGCAGCCACAGGACTAGCGGCAGCTCCTACGAGCAGTACTTC
CASSHRTSGSSYEQYF
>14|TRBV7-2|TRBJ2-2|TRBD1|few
TGTGCCAGCAGCCGGGACAGTAACACCGGGGAGCTGTTTTTT
CASSRDSNTGELFF
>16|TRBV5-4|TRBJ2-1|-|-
TGTGCCAGCAGCTTGTCTATCTCGCCGTCCTACAATGAGCAGTTCTTC
CASSLSISPSYNEQFF
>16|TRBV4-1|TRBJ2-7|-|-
TGCGCCAGTAGCCAAGTTTGGACTGTGCGGGCCTACGAGCAGTACTTC
CASSQVWTVRAYEQYF
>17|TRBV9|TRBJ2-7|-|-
TGTGCCAGCACCCCCCGTCTGGGTATACTACTAACCTACGAGCAGTACTTC
CASTPRLGILLTYEQYF
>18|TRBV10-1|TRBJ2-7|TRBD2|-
TGCGCCAGCAGTGAGTACTTCGGCTTAGTAGCGGGAGTCTACGAGCAGTACTTC
CASSEYFGLVAGVYEQYF
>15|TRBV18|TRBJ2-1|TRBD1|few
TGTGCCAGCTCACCTAGGACAGGGGAAGGGAATGAGCAGTTCTTC
CASSPRTGEGNEQFF
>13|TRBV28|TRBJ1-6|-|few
TGTGCCAGCAGCCCAACAGGGAGTTCACCCCTCCACTTT
CASSPTGSSPLHF
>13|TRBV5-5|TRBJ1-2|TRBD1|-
TGTGCCAGCAGCCAACAGGGGACCTATGGCTACACCTTC
CASSQQGTYGYTF